This T cell receptor beta chain stems from a study of T cells in localized non-small cell lung cancer. Study conclusions and caveats: Blood T cell density predicted longer survival; adjacent-lung clonality, shorter. Tumor trailed uninvolved adjacent lung in T cell clonality, which peaked there. Because sequencing included only one region (of the tumor), heterogeneity remains possible. Of the top 100 tumor clones, median around 60 were in adjacent lung, more than 25 among its top 100.

As for this clone: No antigen is known for it.

Profiled with immunoSEQ multiplex PCR; TCRdb holds only in-frame clones, not every one. The table lists about 1,500 clones, 20% to 30% of them singletons. Sample: lung tumor tissue, taken before any cancer treatment. The TCR sequence derives from a man aged 35-75 years with stage I squamous cell lung carcinoma.

The CDR3 DNA follows: TGTGCCAGCAGCGCCACCGGGACAGGGGGCTACTATGGCTACACCTTC. Protein sequence: CASSATGTGGYYGYTF. This sequence joins TRBV9 and TRBJ1-2; TRBD1 agrees at 12 bases. Germline lookup yields CDR1 SGDLS and CDR2 YYNGEE. Unmatched junction bases numbered 6, after V lost 3 bases and J lost 3 bases. This CDR3 has 16 residues.